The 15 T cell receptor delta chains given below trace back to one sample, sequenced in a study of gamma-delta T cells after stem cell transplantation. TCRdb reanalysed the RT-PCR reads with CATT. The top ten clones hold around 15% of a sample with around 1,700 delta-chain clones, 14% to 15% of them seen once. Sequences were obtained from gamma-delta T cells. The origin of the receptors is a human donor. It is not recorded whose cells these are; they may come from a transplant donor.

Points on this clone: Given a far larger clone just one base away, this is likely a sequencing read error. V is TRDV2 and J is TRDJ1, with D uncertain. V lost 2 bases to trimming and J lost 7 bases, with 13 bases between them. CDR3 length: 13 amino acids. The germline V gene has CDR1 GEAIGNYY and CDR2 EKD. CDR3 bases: TGTGCCTGTGACAAGGGGCTTAGTACTAAACTCATCTTT. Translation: CACDKGLSTKLIF.

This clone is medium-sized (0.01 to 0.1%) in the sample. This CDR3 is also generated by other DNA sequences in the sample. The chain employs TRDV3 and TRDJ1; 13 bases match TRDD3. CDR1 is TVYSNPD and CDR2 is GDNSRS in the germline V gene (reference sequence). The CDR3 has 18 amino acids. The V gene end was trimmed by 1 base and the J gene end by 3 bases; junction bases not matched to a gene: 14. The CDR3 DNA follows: TGTGCCTTTAATCCCTACTGGGGGATACGGGGTTTTCCCGATAAACTCATCTTT. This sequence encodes CAFNPYWGIRGFPDKLIF.

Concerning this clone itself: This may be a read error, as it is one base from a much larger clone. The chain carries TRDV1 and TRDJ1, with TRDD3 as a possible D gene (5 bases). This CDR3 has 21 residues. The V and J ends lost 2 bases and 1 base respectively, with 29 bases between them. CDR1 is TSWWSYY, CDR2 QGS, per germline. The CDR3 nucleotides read TGTGCTCTTGGGGAATGTAGACCCTCCGGGGGGGTACCGTTCGCCACCGATAAACTCATCTTT. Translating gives CALGECRPSGGVPFATDKLIF.

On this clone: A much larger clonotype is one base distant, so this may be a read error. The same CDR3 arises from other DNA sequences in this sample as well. Written as DNA, the CDR3 is TGTGCTCTTGGGGAAGTACCCCTACGCACCGATAAGCTCATCTTT. Amino acid sequence: CALGEVPLRTDKLIF. The chain uses TRDV1 and TRDJ1; maybe TRDD2 (5 bases). The V gene's germline CDR1 is TSWWSYY and CDR2 QGS. The CDR3 runs 15 residues.

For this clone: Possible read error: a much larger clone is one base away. CDR3 amino acids: CACDSLSHGGQMGSWDTRQMFF. Here the CDR3 DNA reads TGTGCCTGTGACTCTCTCTCTCATGGGGGTCAGATGGGCTCCTGGGACACCCGACAGATGTTTTTC. The chain is built from TRDV2 and TRDJ3, with a tentative D call TRDD3 (6 bases). This CDR3 is 22 amino acids long. The germline V and J ends were trimmed by 3 bases and 0 bases, with 26 bases remaining between them. CDR1 and CDR2 from the germline V gene are GEAIGNYY and EKD.

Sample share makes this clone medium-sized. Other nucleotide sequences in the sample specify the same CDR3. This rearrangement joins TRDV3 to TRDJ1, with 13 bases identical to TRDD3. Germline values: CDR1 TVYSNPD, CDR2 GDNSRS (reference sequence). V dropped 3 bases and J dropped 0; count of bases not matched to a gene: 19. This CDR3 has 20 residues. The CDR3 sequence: CAFHLPKYWGIRDYTDKLIF. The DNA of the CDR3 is TGTGCCTTCCATCTTCCGAAGTACTGGGGGATACGGGATTACACCGATAAACTCATCTTT.

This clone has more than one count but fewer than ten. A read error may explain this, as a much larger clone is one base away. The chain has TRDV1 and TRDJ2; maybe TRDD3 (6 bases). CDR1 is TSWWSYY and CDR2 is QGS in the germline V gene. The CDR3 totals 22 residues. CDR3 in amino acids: CAVGDSNAGGGQMEGPTAQLFF. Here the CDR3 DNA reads TGTGCTGTTGGGGATTCGAACGCAGGGGGGGGACAGATGGAGGGGCCGACAGCACAACTCTTCTTT.

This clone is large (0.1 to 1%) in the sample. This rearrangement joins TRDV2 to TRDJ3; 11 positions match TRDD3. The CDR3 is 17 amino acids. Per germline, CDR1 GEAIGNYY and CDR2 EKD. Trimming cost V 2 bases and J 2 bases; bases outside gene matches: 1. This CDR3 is CACDILGDTWDTRQMFF. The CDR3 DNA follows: TGTGCCTGTGACATACTGGGGGATACCTGGGACACCCGACAGATGTTTTTC.

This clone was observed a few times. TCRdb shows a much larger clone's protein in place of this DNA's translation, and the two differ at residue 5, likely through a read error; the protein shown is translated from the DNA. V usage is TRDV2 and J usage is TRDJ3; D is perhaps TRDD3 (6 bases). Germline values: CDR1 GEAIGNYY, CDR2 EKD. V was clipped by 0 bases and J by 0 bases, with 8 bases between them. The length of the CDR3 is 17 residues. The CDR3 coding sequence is TGTGCCTGTGACACCGTACTGGGCTCCTGGGACACCCGACAGATGTTTTTC. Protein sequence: CACDTVLGSWDTRQMFF.

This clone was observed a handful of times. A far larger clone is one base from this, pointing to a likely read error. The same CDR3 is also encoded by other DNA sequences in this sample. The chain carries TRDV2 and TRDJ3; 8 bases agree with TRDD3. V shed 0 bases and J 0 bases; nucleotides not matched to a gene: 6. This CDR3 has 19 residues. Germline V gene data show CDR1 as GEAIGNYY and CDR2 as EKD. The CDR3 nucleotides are TGTGCCTGTGACACCGTACTGGGGGCGAGCTCCTGGGACACCCGACAGATGTTTTTC. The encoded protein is CACDTVLGASSWDTRQMFF.

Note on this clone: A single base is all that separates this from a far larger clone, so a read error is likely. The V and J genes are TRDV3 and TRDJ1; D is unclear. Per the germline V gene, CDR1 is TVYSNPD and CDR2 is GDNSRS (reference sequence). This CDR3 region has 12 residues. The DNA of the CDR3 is TGTGCCTCCACTCGTCCCCTCGATGAACTCATCTTT. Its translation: CASTRPLDELIF.

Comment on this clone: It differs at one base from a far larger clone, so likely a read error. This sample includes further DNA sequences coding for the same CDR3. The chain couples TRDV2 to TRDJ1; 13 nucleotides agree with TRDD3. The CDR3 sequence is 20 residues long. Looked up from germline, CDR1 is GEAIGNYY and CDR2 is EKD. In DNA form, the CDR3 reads TGTGCCTGTGACACCGGGTACTGGGGGATACGTTCTAAGTACACCGATAAACTCATCTTC. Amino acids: CACDTGYWGIRSKYTDKLIF.

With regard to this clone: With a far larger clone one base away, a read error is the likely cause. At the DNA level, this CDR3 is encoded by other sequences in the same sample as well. The CDR3 DNA reads as TGTGCCTCTACGGGATACGCTTACTCCAACACCGATAAACTCATCTTT. Encoded protein: CASTGYAYSNTDKLIF. The chain employs TRDV3 and TRDJ1; 8 bases align to TRDD3. The CDR3 has 16 residues. CDR1 and CDR2 (germline): TVYSNPD, GDNSRS (reference sequence). V gave up 4 bases and J gave up 0 bases; unmatched junction bases: 13. Complete variable domain (other parts from reference TRDV3 and TRDJ1): CDKVTQSSPDQTVASGSEVVLLCTYDTVYSNPDLFWYRIRPDYSFQFVFYGDNSRSEGADFTQGRFSVKHILTQKAFHLVISPVRTEDSATYYCASTGYAYSNTDKLIFGKGTRVTVEP.

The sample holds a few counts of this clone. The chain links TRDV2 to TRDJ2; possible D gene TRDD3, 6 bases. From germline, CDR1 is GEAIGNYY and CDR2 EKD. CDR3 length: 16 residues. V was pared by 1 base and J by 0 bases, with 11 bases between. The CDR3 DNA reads TGTGCCTGTGACACGGTGGGGGTTGCTTTGACAGCACAACTCTTCTTT. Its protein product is CACDTVGVALTAQLFF.

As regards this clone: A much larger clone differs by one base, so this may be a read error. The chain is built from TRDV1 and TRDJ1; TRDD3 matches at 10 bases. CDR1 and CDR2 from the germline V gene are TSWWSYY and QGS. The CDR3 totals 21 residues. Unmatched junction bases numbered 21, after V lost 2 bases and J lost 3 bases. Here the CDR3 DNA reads TGTGCTCTTGGGGAAGGGTTTCCCCCCTACTGGGGGATTAGGACACCCGATAAACTCATCTTT. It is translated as CALGEGFPPYWGIRTPDKLIF.